Sequencing of this T cell receptor (beta chain) was carried out in a study of a mutant IDH1 vaccine in newly diagnosed glioma. For the study at large: Following radiotherapy alone, or alongside temozolomide cycles, vaccination was started after an interval of 4-6 weeks. It was radiotherapy, temozolomide, or both that patients received previously, with most receiving both. Males made up 62.5% and females approximately 38% of treated patients, whose mean age was 40.4 years. Overall study findings and caveats: Vaccine-induced immune responses occurred in approximately 93% of patients.

V was clipped by 4 bases and J by 0 bases; unmatched bases: 4. CDR3 length: 17 amino acids. The germline V gene encodes CDR1 SGDLS and CDR2 YYNGEE. TCRdb's table, derived via immunoSEQ multiplex PCR, lists solely in-frame clones and lacks some. The sample records 30,000 to 45,000 clones, 75% being singletons. In this sample, this clone turned up once. What it binds is not known. Time point reported: week 47, end of study. Topical imiquimod was applied with each vaccine dose, which held 300 ug of mutant IDH1 20-mer peptide. The clonotype originates from a man in his forties with glioma. This sample comprised PBMCs, obtained from a glioma patient whose treatment included an IDH1 peptide vaccine. The gene calls are TRBV9 and TRBJ2-1, with 13 nucleotides matching TRBD2. CDR3 DNA: TGTGCCAGCAGCCTCCGACTAGCGGGAGGCTCCTACAATGAGCAGTTCTTC. Encoded protein: CASSLRLAGGSYNEQFF.